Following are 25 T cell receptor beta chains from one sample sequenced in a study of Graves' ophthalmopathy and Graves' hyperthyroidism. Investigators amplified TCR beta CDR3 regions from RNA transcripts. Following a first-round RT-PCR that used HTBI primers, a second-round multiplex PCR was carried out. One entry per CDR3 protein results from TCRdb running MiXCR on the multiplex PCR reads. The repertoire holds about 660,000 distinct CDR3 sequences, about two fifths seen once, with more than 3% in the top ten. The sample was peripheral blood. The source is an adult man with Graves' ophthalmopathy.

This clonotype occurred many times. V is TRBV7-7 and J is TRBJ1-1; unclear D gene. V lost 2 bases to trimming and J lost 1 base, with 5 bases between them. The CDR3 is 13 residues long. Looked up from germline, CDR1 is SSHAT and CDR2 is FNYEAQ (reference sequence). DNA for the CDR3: TGTGCCAGCAGCTTACGGCCGAACACTGAAGCTTTCTTT. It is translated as CASSLRPNTEAFF.

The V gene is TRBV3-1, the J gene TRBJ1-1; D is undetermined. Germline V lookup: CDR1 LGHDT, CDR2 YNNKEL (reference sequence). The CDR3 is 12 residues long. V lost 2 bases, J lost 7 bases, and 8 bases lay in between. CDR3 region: CASSQSGREAFF. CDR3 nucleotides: TGTGCCAGCAGCCAAAGTGGTCGTGAAGCTTTCTTT.

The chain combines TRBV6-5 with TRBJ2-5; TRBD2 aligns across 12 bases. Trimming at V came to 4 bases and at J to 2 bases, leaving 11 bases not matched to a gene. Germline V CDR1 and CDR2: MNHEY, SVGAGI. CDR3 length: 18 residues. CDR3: CASSFKGLAGHKQETQYF. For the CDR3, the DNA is TGTGCCAGCAGTTTTAAAGGACTAGCGGGACACAAACAAGAGACCCAGTACTTC.

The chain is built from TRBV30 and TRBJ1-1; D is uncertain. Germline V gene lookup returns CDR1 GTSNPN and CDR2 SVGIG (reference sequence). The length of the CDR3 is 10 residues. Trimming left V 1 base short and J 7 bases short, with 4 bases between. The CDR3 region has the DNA TGTGCCTGGAGTGGAGATGAAGCTTTCTTT. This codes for CAWSGDEAFF.

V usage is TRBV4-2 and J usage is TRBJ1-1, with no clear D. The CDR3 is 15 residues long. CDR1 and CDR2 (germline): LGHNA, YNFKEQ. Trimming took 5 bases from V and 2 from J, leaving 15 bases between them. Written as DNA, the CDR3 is TGTGCCAGCAGCTCTCCGACACTACTCAACACTGAAGCTTTCTTT. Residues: CASSSPTLLNTEAFF.

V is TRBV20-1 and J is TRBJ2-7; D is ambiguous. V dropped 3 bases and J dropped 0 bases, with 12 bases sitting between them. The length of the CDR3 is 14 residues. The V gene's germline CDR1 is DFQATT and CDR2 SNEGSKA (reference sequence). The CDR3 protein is CSASTGGDSYEQYF. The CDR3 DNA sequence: TGCAGTGCTAGCACGGGCGGCGACTCCTACGAGCAGTACTTC.

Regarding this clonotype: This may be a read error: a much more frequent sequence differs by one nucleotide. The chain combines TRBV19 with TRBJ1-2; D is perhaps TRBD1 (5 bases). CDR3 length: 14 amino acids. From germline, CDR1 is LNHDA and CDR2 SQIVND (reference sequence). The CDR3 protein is CAARTGGISYGYTF. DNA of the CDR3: TGTGCAGCTAGGACGGGGGGAATATCGTATGGCTACACCTTC.

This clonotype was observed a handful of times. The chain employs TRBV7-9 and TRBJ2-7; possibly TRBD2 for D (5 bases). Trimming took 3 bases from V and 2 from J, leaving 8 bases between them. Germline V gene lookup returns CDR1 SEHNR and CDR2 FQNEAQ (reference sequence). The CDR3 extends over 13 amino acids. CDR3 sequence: CASSLRATYEQYF. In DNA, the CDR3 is TGTGCCAGCAGCTTGCGGGCCACCTACGAGCAGTACTTC.

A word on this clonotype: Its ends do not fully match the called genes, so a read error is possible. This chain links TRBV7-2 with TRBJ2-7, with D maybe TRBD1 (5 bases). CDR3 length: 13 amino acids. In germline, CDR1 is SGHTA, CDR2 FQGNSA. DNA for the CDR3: TGTGCCAGCGGCTTGACAGCAACCTACGAGCAGTACTTC. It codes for CASGLTATYEQYF.

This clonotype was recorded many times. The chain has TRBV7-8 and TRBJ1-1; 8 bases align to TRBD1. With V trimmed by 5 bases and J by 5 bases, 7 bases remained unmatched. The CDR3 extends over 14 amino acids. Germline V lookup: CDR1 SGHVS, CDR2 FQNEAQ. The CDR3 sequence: CASSPGGTGTEAFF. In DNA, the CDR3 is TGTGCCAGCAGCCCAGGTGGGACAGGAACTGAAGCTTTCTTT.

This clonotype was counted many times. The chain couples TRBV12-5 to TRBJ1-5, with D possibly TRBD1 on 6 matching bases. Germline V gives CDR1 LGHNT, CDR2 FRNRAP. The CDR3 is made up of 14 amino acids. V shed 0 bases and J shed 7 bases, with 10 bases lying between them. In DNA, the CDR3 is TGTGCTAGTGGTTTGGTAGCAGGGGAACAGCCCCAGCATTTT. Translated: CASGLVAGEQPQHF.

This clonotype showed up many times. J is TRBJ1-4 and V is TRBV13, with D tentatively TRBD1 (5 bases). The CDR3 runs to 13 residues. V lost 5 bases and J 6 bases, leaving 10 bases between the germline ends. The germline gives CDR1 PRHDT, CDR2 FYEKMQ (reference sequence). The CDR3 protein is CASSQGTDEKLFF. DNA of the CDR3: TGTGCCAGCAGCCAAGGGACGGATGAAAAACTGTTTTTT.

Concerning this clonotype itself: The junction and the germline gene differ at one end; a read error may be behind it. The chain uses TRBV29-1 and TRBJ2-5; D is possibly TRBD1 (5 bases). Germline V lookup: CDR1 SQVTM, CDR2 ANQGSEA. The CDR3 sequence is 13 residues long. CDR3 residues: CAWTGANRETQYF. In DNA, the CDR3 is TGTGCCTGGACCGGAGCTAACAGGGAGACCCAGTACTTC. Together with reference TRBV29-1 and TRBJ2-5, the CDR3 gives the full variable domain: SAVISQKPSRDICQRGTSLTIQCQVDSQVTMMFWYRQQPGQSLTLIATANQGSEATYESGFVIDKFPISRPNLTFSTLTVSNMSPEDSSIYLCAWTGANRETQYFGPGTRLLVL.

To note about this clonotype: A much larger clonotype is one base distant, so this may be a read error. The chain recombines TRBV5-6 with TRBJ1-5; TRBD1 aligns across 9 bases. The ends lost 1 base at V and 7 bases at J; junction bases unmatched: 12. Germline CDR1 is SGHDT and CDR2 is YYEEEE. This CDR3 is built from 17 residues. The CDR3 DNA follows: TGTGCCAGCAGCTTGAACCCTGGGGGACAGGGAGGCCAGCCCCAGCATTTT. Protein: CASSLNPGGQGGQPQHF.

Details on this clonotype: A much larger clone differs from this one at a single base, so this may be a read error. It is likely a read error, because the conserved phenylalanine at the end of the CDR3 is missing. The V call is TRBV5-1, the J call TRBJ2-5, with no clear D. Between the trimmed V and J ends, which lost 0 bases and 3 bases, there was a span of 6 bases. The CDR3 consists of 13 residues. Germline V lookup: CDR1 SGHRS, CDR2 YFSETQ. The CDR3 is CASSLATEETQYC. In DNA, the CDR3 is TGCGCCAGCAGCTTGGCCACGGAAGAGACCCAGTACTGC.

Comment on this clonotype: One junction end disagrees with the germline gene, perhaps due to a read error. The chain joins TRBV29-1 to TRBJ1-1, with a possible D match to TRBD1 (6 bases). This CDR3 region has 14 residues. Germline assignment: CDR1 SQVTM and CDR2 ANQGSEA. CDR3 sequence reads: CNVSGQLWGTEAFF. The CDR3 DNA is TGTAACGTTAGCGGACAGCTCTGGGGCACTGAAGCTTTCTTT.

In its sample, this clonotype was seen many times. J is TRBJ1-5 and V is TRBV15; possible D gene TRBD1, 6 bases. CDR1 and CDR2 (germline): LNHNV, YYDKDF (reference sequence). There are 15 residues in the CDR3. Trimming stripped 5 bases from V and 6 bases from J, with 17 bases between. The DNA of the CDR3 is TGTGCCACCAGCGGGGGCAGGGGTTTCTTTCAGCCCCAGCATTTT. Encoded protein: CATSGGRGFFQPQHF.

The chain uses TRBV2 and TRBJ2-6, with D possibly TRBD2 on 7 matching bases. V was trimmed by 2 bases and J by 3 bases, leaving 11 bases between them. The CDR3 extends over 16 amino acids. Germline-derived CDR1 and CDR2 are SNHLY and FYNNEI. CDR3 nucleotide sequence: TGTGCCAGCAGTGAACGGGGGGCGCTTGGGGCCAACGTCCTGACTTTC. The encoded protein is CASSERGALGANVLTF. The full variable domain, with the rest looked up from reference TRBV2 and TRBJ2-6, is EPEVTQTPSHQVTQMGQEVILRCVPISNHLYFYWYRQILGQKVEFLVSFYNNEISEKSEIFDDQFSVERPDGSNFTLKIRSTKLEDSAMYFCASSERGALGANVLTFGAGSRLTVL.

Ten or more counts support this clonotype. This CDR3 is CSASPTRDYYGYTF. The CDR3 region has the DNA TGCAGTGCTAGCCCCACCAGGGACTACTATGGCTACACCTTC. The J gene is TRBJ1-2, the V gene TRBV20-1, with a weak D call TRBD1 (5 bases). There are 14 residues in the CDR3. Germline CDR1 and CDR2: DFQATT and SNEGSKA (reference sequence). V gave up 3 bases and J gave up 3 bases, with 14 bases separating them.

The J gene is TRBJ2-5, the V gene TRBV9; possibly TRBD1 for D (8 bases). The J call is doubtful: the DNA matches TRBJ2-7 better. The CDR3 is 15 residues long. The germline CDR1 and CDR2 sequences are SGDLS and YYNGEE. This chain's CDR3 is CASSVDTGGANEQYF. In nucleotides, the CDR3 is TGTGCCAGCAGCGTAGATACAGGGGGGGCGAACGAGCAGTACTTC.

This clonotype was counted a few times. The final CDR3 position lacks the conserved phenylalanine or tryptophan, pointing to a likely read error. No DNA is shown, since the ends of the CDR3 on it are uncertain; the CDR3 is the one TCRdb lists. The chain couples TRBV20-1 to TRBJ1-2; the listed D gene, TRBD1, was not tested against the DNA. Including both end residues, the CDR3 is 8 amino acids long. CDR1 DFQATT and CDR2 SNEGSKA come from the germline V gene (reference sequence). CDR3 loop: CSTPGTPE.

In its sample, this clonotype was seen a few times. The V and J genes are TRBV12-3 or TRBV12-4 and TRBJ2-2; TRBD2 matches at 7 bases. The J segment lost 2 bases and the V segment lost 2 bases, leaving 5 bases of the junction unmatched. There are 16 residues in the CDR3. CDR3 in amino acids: CASSLKTSLNTGELFF. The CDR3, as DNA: TGTGCCAGCAGTTTAAAGACTAGCCTAAACACCGGGGAGCTGTTTTTT.

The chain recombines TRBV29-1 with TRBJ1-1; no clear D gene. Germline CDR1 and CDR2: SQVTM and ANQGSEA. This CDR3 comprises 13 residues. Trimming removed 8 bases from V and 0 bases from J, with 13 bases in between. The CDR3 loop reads CSRTVQVNTEAFF. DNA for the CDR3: TGCAGCAGGACGGTACAAGTGAACACTGAAGCTTTCTTT. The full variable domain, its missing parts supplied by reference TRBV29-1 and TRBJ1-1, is SAVISQKPSRDICQRGTSLTIQCQVDSQVTMMFWYRQQPGQSLTLIATANQGSEATYESGFVIDKFPISRPNLTFSTLTVSNMSPEDSSIYLCSRTVQVNTEAFFGQGTRLTVV.

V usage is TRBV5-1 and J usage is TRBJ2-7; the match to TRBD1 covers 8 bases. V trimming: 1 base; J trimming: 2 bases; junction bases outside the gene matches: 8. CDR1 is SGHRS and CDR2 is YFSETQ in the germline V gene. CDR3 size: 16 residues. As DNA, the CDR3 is TGCGCCAGCAGCTTGATATCCGGGACAGGCGCCTACGAGCAGTACTTC. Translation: CASSLISGTGAYEQYF.

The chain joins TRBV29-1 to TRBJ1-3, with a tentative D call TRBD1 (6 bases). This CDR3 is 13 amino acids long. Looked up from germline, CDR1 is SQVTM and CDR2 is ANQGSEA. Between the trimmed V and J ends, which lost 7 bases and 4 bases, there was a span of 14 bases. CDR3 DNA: TGCAGCGGAGTGCCAGGGGCAGGAAACACCATATATTTT. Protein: CSGVPGAGNTIYF.